This T cell receptor beta chain was sequenced in a study of control samples from healthy donors and cancer patients. The germline V and J ends were trimmed by 3 bases and 3 bases, with 14 bases remaining between them. This CDR3 has 15 residues. Germline V lookup: CDR1 MNHEY, CDR2 SMNVEV (reference sequence). Assay: immunoSEQ multiplex PCR; the TCRdb copy retains only in-frame clones and omits some. The sample yields 90,000 to 110,000 clones, 75% to 90% seen once. This clone has only one observation. The source is a woman aged 50 to 60 in good health. The V call is TRBV27, the J call TRBJ1-1; the D gene is possibly TRBD1 (5 bases). The sequenced sample was blood. CDR3 nucleotide sequence: TGTGCCAGCAGTTTGTGGAAGGGGAGGGACACTGAAGCTTTCTTT. Its protein product is CASSLWKGRDTEAFF.